What follows are 10 T cell receptor beta chains derived from one specimen sequenced in a study of T cells after yellow fever vaccination. Each CDR3 protein is one row after TCRdb ran MiXCR on the 5' RACE reads. The sample includes 140,000 to 150,000 distinct CDR3 sequences, just over 6.5% seen only once; the top ten take more than 0.55%. Sequenced here: CD4+ T cells sorted from PBMCs, sampled 10 days after the yellow fever booster vaccination. These TCRs come from a man aged 25 to 45 who received the YFV17D yellow fever vaccine.

This clonotype was observed at least ten times. This rearrangement joins TRBV11-2 to TRBJ2-5; no clear D. Trimming removed 0 bases at V and 3 bases at J, with 5 bases between. CDR3 length: 13 amino acids. Germline CDR1 reads SGHAT; CDR2 reads FQNNGV. CDR3 sequence reads: CASSLDRKETQYF. CDR3 nucleotide sequence: TGTGCCAGCAGCTTAGACAGGAAAGAGACCCAGTACTTC.

Ten or more counts support this clonotype. The gene calls are TRBV7-2 and TRBJ2-5; the match to TRBD1 covers 8 bases. The CDR3 consists of 18 residues. The germline CDR1 and CDR2 sequences are SGHTA and FQGNSA. The ends lost 3 bases at V and 2 bases at J; junction bases unmatched: 14. The CDR3 bases are TGTGCCAGCAGCTTCTCTGAGAGGGGGACAGGCTTTCAAGAGACCCAGTACTTC. Protein product: CASSFSERGTGFQETQYF.

This clonotype was seen many times. The chain employs TRBV28 and TRBJ1-2; D remains unclear. V dropped 8 bases and J dropped 0 bases, with 10 bases sitting between them. The germline V gene encodes CDR1 MDHEN and CDR2 SYDVKM. CDR3 length equals 13 residues. The CDR3 DNA is TGTGCCAGCGGCGACCGAACTAACTATGGCTACACCTTC. It encodes CASGDRTNYGYTF.

This clonotype was seen only a few times. This chain joins TRBV20-1 and TRBJ2-7; the D gene could be TRBD1 or TRBD2 (6 bases each). The germline V and J ends were trimmed by 1 base and 2 bases, with 15 bases remaining between them. Germline V gene sequence: CDR1 DFQATT, CDR2 SNEGSKA (reference sequence). This CDR3 region has 15 residues. The CDR3 reads CSARVPGGGTYEQYF. CDR3 DNA: TGCAGTGCTAGAGTTCCTGGAGGGGGGACCTACGAGCAGTACTTC.

This clonotype was counted ten times or more. The genes are TRBV6-2 or TRBV6-3 and TRBJ1-5; 8 nucleotides agree with TRBD1. This CDR3 has 14 amino acids. Germline loops: CDR1 MNHEY, CDR2 SVGEGT. With 6 bases clipped from V and 7 bases from J, the junction kept 8 bases outside the gene matches. The DNA for the CDR3 is TGTGCCAGCAGCCTGGGACAGGCATGGCAGCCCCAGCATTTT. It yields the protein CASSLGQAWQPQHF.

Many counts were recorded for this clonotype. DNA for the CDR3: TGTGCCAGCAGTTTAGCCCAGGGTTACACCGGGGAGCTGTTTTTT. Its translation is CASSLAQGYTGELFF. The V and J genes are TRBV12-3 or TRBV12-4 and TRBJ2-2; a weak D match, TRBD1 (5 bases). CDR3 length equals 15 residues. Trimming took 0 bases from V and 3 from J, leaving 8 bases between them.

The chain links TRBV20-1 to TRBJ2-7; 7 nucleotides line up with TRBD2. This CDR3 has 13 amino acids. CDR1 DFQATT and CDR2 SNEGSKA come from the germline V gene (reference sequence). V shed 3 bases, J shed 3 bases, and the junction held 5 bases outside the gene matches. The CDR3 bases are TGCAGTGCTAGGGGAGGGGATTTCTACGAGCAGTACTTC. Translating it yields CSARGGDFYEQYF.

This clonotype was recorded at least ten times. This chain joins TRBV20-1 and TRBJ1-5; D is ambiguous. The CDR3 covers 16 residues. Germline V CDR1 and CDR2: DFQATT, SNEGSKA (reference sequence). With 3 bases removed from V and 1 base from J, the gap between germline ends came to 16 bases. The CDR3 DNA reads TGCAGTGCTAGTTTTTTGCGGGGAACGAGCAATCAGCCCCAGCATTTT. This translates into CSASFLRGTSNQPQHF.

This clonotype has at least ten counts. The V call is TRBV4-1, the J call TRBJ2-1, with 9 nucleotides matching TRBD1. The V and J ends lost 3 bases and 9 bases, in that order; junction bases with no gene match: 12. The CDR3 extends over 16 amino acids. In germline, CDR1 is MGHRA, CDR2 YSYEKL. The CDR3 DNA follows: TGCGCCAGCAGCCATTCCGGGACAGGGATGCGGGGTGAGCAGTTCTTC. Translation gives CASSHSGTGMRGEQFF.

Ten or more counts support this clonotype. CDR3 sequence (DNA): TGTGCCAGCAGCTTACTTGGGGACAGCTCTGAAGCTTTCTTT. It codes for CASSLLGDSSEAFF. The rearrangement uses TRBV7-2 and TRBJ1-1, with 7 bases fitting TRBD1. The V and J ends lost 2 bases and 6 bases, in that order; junction bases with no gene match: 6. From germline, CDR1 is SGHTA and CDR2 FQGNSA. CDR3 length: 14 residues.